Listed here is a single T cell receptor beta chain. Profiled with immunoSEQ multiplex PCR; TCRdb holds only in-frame clones, not every one. The table records about 150,000 clones, 90% to 95% of them present only once. CDR1 and CDR2 from the germline V gene are SGDLS and YYNGEE. Trimming removed 3 bases from V and 3 bases from J, with 12 bases in between. CDR3 length: 15 residues. The data were taken from a study of control samples from healthy donors and cancer patients. The TCR sequence derives from a woman in her thirties in good health. Sequences were obtained from blood. The chain links TRBV9 to TRBJ2-2; the D is unclear. The CDR3 DNA sequence: TGTGCCAGCAGCGCCCTCGGGCAGGACACCGGGGAGCTGTTTTTT. It yields the protein CASSALGQDTGELFF.